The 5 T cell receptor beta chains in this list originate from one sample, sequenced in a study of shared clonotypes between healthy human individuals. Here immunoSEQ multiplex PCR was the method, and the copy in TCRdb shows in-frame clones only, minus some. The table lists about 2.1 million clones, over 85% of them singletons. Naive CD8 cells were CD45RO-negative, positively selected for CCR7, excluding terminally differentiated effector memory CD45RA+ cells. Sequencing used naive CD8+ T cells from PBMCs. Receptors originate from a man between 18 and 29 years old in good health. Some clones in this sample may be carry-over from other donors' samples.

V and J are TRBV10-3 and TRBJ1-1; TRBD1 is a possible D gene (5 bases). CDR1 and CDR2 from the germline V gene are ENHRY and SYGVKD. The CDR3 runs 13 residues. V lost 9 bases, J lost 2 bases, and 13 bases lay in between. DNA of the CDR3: TGTGCCATTAAGGGGAAGTTAAACACTGAAGCTTTCTTT. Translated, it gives CAIKGKLNTEAFF.

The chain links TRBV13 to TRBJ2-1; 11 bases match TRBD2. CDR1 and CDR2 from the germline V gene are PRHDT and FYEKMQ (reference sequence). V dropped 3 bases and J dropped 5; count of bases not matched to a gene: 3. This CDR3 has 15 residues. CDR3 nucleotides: TGTGCCAGCAGCTTTGGGACTAGCGGTAACAATGAGCAGTTCTTC. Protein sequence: CASSFGTSGNNEQFF.

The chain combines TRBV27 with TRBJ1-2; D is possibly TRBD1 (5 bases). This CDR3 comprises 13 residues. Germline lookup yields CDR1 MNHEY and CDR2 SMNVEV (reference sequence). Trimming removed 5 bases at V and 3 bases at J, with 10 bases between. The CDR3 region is CASSTGVYYGYTF. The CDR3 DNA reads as TGTGCCAGCAGTACGGGGGTCTACTATGGCTACACCTTC.

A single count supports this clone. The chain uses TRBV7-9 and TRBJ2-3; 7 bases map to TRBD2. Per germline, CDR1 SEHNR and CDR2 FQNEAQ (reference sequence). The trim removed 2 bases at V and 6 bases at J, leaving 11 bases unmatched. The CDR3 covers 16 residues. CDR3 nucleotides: TGTGCCAGCAGCTTAACCCTAGCGGTCAAATCGGATACGCAGTATTTT. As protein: CASSLTLAVKSDTQYF.

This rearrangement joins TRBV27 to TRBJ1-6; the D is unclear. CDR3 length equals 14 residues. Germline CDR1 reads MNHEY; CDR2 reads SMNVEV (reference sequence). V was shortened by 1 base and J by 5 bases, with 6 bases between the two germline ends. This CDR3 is CASSLFRDNSPLHF. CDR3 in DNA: TGTGCCAGCAGTTTATTCAGAGATAATTCACCCCTCCACTTT.